What follows are 19 T cell receptor beta chains derived from one specimen sequenced in a study of blood T cell repertoires in COVID-19. Using immunoSEQ multiplex PCR, the repertoire was profiled, and TCRdb retains in-frame clones only, with some absent. The sample has roughly 53,000 clones; about 87% are singletons. The sample was peripheral blood. These receptors were obtained from a woman aged 80 or older with COVID-19, enrolled during active disease.

The chain uses TRBV12-3 or TRBV12-4 and TRBJ1-3; D is possibly TRBD1 (6 bases). The CDR3 covers 13 residues. Written as DNA, the CDR3 is TGTACCACAGGGTTCAGCTCTGGAAACACCATATATTTT. Translating it yields CTTGFSSGNTIYF.

The rearrangement joins TRBV19 to TRBJ1-5; D might be TRBD1 (6 bases). CDR1 is LNHDA and CDR2 is SQIVND in the germline V gene (reference sequence). V was clipped by 4 bases and J by 2 bases, with 12 bases between them. CDR3 size: 15 residues. Here the CDR3 DNA reads TGTGCCAGTAGTAGGGCGGGGGGCGGCAATCAGCCCCAGCATTTT. It translates to CASSRAGGGNQPQHF. Full variable domain (outside the CDR3, taken from reference TRBV19 and TRBJ1-5): DGGITQSPKYLFRKEGQNVTLSCEQNLNHDAMYWYRQDPGQGLRLIYYSQIVNDFQKGDIAEGYSVSREKKESFPLTVTSAQKNPTAFYLCASSRAGGGNQPQHFGDGTRLSIL.

This chain uses TRBV28 with TRBJ1-1; D gene unclear. This CDR3 has 16 amino acids. Looked up from germline, CDR1 is MDHEN and CDR2 is SYDVKM. V dropped 4 bases and J dropped 8 bases, with 23 bases sitting between them. As DNA, the CDR3 is TGTGCCAGCAGTTCCACCCCTTCACCCCGAGTAAGCGAAGCTTTCTTT. Its protein product is CASSSTPSPRVSEAFF.

The genes are TRBV27 and TRBJ2-7; D not certain. Deletions cut 2 bases from V and 0 bases from J, with 11 bases between. The CDR3 loop spans 15 amino acids. Germline V gene lookup returns CDR1 MNHEY and CDR2 SMNVEV (reference sequence). CDR3 DNA: TGTGCCAGCAGTTTACAAGGCCCTAGCTCCTACGAGCAGTACTTC. It specifies CASSLQGPSSYEQYF.

The chain is built from TRBV2 and TRBJ1-5; D is perhaps TRBD1 (6 bases). CDR1 is SNHLY, CDR2 FYNNEI, per germline. The CDR3 totals 16 residues. V was cut by 6 bases and J by 4 bases, with 19 bases left in between. Here the CDR3 DNA reads TGTGCCAGCAGCCGTAGGGCAGGGGATTTAAATCAGCCCCAGCATTTT. It translates to CASSRRAGDLNQPQHF.

V and J are TRBV5-4 and TRBJ2-2, with 11 bases aligning to TRBD2. V lost 5 bases, J lost 4 bases, and 10 bases stayed unmatched. Germline assignment: CDR1 SGHNT and CDR2 YYREEE (reference sequence). The CDR3 loop spans 17 amino acids. CDR3 region: CASRRVAGGHSTGELFF. CDR3 sequence (DNA): TGTGCCAGCAGGAGAGTAGCGGGGGGGCATAGCACCGGGGAGCTGTTTTTT.

This clone was counted a few times. The CDR3 protein is CASSQGREAGNTIYF. CDR3 coding DNA: TGTGCCAGCAGCCAAGGCAGGGAGGCCGGAAACACCATATATTTT. The V call is TRBV3-1 (or the pseudogene TRBV3-2), the J call TRBJ1-3; tentatively, D is TRBD1 (5 bases). V dropped 1 base and J dropped 4 bases, with 11 bases sitting between them. The CDR3 has 15 amino acids. CDR1 is LGHDT, CDR2 YNNKEL, per germline (reference sequence).

The chain uses TRBV10-3 and TRBJ1-3; 7 nucleotides agree with TRBD1. CDR3 length equals 13 residues. J lost 8 bases, V lost 4 bases, and 5 bases had no gene match. Germline V gene lookup returns CDR1 ENHRY and CDR2 SYGVKD. DNA of the CDR3: TGTGCCATCAGTGTTGCAGGGACAGACACCATATATTTT. Amino acids: CAISVAGTDTIYF.

The chain employs TRBV19 and TRBJ2-2; 13 positions match TRBD2. Trimming took 6 bases from V and 8 from J; bases not matched to a gene: 9. CDR3 length equals 16 residues. From germline, CDR1 is LNHDA and CDR2 SQIVND (reference sequence). In nucleotides, the CDR3 is TGTGCCAGTAGGAGGGGGACTAGCGGGAACCAGGGGGAGCTGTTTTTT. Amino acids: CASRRGTSGNQGELFF.

This chain uses TRBV5-6 with TRBJ1-1; D call uncertain. Germline V gene lookup returns CDR1 SGHDT and CDR2 YYEEEE. The CDR3 runs 14 residues. Trimming stripped 2 bases from V and 4 bases from J, with 12 bases between. CDR3 sequence (DNA): TGTGCCAGCAGCTTAGGAGGGTCCGGCACTGAAGCTTTCTTT. Encoded protein: CASSLGGSGTEAFF.

This chain joins TRBV28 and TRBJ2-7; maybe TRBD1 (5 bases). The germline V gene encodes CDR1 MDHEN and CDR2 SYDVKM. V lost 5 bases and J 2 bases, leaving 25 bases between the germline ends. The CDR3 spans 18 residues. As DNA, the CDR3 is TGTGCCAGCAGTCCCCTCTTCGGACACGTAGGCAAACCCTACGAGCAGTACTTC. This translates into CASSPLFGHVGKPYEQYF.

The chain employs TRBV28 and TRBJ2-7; perhaps TRBD2 as D (6 bases). V lost 3 bases and J lost 5, with 14 bases in between. Germline loops: CDR1 MDHEN, CDR2 SYDVKM. CDR3 size: 14 residues. For the CDR3, the DNA is TGTGCCAGCAGTTTGTACGGGAGAGGCGACGAGCAGTACTTC. Translated, it gives CASSLYGRGDEQYF. The full variable domain, with the rest looked up from reference TRBV28 and TRBJ2-7, is DVKVTQSSRYLVKRTGEKVFLECVQDMDHENMFWYRQDPGLGLRLIYFSYDVKMKEKGDIPEGYSVSREKKERFSLILESASTNQTSMYLCASSLYGRGDEQYFGPGTRLTVT.

This clone was detected once. This chain uses TRBV9 with TRBJ1-2; the D gene is possibly TRBD1 (6 bases). Per the germline V gene, CDR1 is SGDLS and CDR2 is YYNGEE. Trimming took off 4 bases at V and 2 bases at J, with 9 bases between the two ends. This CDR3 is 13 amino acids long. The CDR3 DNA sequence: TGTGCCAGCAGCACCAGGGGCAACTATGGCTACACCTTC. Protein sequence: CASSTRGNYGYTF.

This sequence joins TRBV18 and TRBJ2-1; 11 bases agree with TRBD2. The junction had 7 bases not matched to a gene; V was cut back by 3 bases and J by 6 bases. Germline V gene sequence: CDR1 KGHSH, CDR2 LQKENI. The CDR3 sequence is 16 residues long. CDR3 DNA sequence: TGTGCCAGCTCACCCTATAGCGGGGGGGCAGTCAATGAGCAGTTCTTC. Protein sequence: CASSPYSGGAVNEQFF.

The J gene is TRBJ1-1, the V gene TRBV5-1; 7 nucleotides align to TRBD1. In germline, CDR1 is SGHRS, CDR2 YFSETQ. This CDR3 spans 14 amino acids. V gave up 4 bases and J gave up 3 bases; unmatched junction bases: 6. The DNA for the CDR3 is TGCGCCAGCAGCCCCAGGGGGGACGACACTGAAGCTTTCTTT. It translates to CASSPRGDDTEAFF.

This sequence joins TRBV7-9 and TRBJ1-1, with D possibly being TRBD1 (5 bases). This CDR3 has 13 amino acids. V shed 6 bases and J shed 1 base, with 9 bases lying between them. CDR1 is SEHNR and CDR2 is FQNEAQ in the germline V gene (reference sequence). The CDR3 region is CASRFQGNTEAFF. CDR3 nucleotides: TGTGCCAGCAGATTCCAGGGGAACACTGAAGCTTTCTTT.

V gene TRBV3-1 (or the pseudogene TRBV3-2) combines with J gene TRBJ1-2, with D uncertain. The CDR3 consists of 14 residues. CDR1 is LGHDT, CDR2 YNNKEL, per germline (reference sequence). V shed 1 base and J shed 2 bases, with 8 bases lying between them. CDR3 in DNA: TGTGCCAGCAGCCAAGCTGCTAAGAACTATGGCTACACCTTC. Protein product: CASSQAAKNYGYTF.

The rearrangement uses TRBV9 and TRBJ2-1, with 7 bases fitting TRBD1. V lost 3 bases to trimming and J lost 0 bases; unmatched junction nucleotides: 9. The germline V gene encodes CDR1 SGDLS and CDR2 YYNGEE. The CDR3 contains 17 residues. CDR3 DNA: TGTGCCAGCAGCGGGCGACAGGGATCAGGCTCCTACAATGAGCAGTTCTTC. It specifies CASSGRQGSGSYNEQFF.

The chain is built from TRBV7-2 and TRBJ1-5, with D hard to call. Germline lookup yields CDR1 SGHTA and CDR2 FQGNSA. This CDR3 contains 14 residues. The V end lost 5 bases, the J end lost 3 bases, and 11 bases lay between the germline ends. The CDR3 sequence: CASSVRQANQPQHF. The CDR3 DNA is TGTGCCAGCAGCGTTCGTCAAGCCAATCAGCCCCAGCATTTT. The full variable domain, its missing parts supplied by reference TRBV7-2 and TRBJ1-5, is GAGVSQSPSNKVTEKGKDVELRCDPISGHTALYWYRQSLGQGLEFLIYFQGNSAPDKSGLPSDRFSAERTGGSVSTLTIQRTQQEDSAVYLCASSVRQANQPQHFGDGTRLSIL.